The TCR beta chain under discussion was sequenced for a study of shared clonotypes between healthy human individuals. Study details: CD4 naive and memory got three plates each, CD8 naive two, CD8 memory one. Study results and caveats: Richness estimates generally favored naive over memory subsets. Generation probabilities of non-shared clonotypes were lower (relative to those shared by all four donors).

TCRdb keeps only in-frame clones here, not all; method: immunoSEQ multiplex PCR. The sample shows some 2 million clones, approximately 94% of them seen only once. CD45RO-negative cells were positively selected for CCR7, leaving out terminally differentiated effector memory CD45RA+ cells. V dropped 4 bases and J dropped 5; count of bases not matched to a gene: 9. Germline-derived CDR1 and CDR2 are SGHDT and YYEEEE. CDR3 length: 15 amino acids. As for this clone: Its antigen remains unknown.

This TCR was sampled from a man aged 18 to 30 in good health. Sequenced input: naive CD8+ T cells sorted from blood. The chain employs TRBV5-6 and TRBJ2-1, with TRBD2 matching over 7 bases. CDR3: CASSPTYGRNNEQFF. As DNA, the CDR3 is TGTGCCAGCAGCCCGACGTACGGGAGGAACAATGAGCAGTTCTTC.